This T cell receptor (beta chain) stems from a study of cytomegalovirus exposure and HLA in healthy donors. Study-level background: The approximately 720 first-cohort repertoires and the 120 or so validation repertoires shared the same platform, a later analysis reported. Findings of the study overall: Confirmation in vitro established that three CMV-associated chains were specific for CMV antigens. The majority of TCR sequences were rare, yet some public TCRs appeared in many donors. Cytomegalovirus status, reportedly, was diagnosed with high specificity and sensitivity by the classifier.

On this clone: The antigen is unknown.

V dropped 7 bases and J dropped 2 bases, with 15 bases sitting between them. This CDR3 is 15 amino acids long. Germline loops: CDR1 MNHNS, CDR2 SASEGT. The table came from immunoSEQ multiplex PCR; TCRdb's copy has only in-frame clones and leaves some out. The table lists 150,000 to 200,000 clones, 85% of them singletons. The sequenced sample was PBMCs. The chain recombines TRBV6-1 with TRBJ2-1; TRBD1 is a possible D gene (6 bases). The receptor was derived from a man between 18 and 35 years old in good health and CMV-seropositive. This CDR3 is CASIRGAGAYNEQFF. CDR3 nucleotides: TGTGCCAGCATCAGGGGCGCAGGTGCCTACAATGAGCAGTTCTTC.